The next 10 T cell receptor beta chains were all read from a single sample in a study of CD8 T cells in ankylosing spondylitis. Study-level points and caveats: A TCR beta motif made of fewer than ten highly homologous variants seemed typical of ankylosing spondylitis blood.

TCRdb re-analysed the 5' RACE reads in MiXCR, keeping a single row per CDR3 protein. The table lists around 770,000 distinct CDR3 sequences, approximately 12% of them singletons. No antigen is known for these receptors. The sample comprised blood, either unsorted or a sorted T cell fraction (not recorded which). The source of these receptors is a male donor with ankylosing spondylitis.

This sequence joins TRBV20-1 and TRBJ2-5, with no clear D. This CDR3 is 12 amino acids long. Deletions cut 3 bases from V and 0 bases from J, with 5 bases between. CDR1 and CDR2 from the germline V gene are DFQATT and SNEGSKA (reference sequence). CDR3 protein: CSASPNQETQYF. The CDR3, as DNA: TGCAGTGCTAGCCCTAACCAAGAGACCCAGTACTTC.

This clonotype was seen a handful of times. The gene calls are TRBV6-2 or TRBV6-3 and TRBJ2-7, with no clear D. V lost 5 bases and J 6 bases, leaving 14 bases between the germline ends. Germline-derived CDR1 and CDR2 are MNHEY and SVGEGT. There are 13 residues in the CDR3. CDR3 loop: CASSHRQPVEQYF. Written as DNA, the CDR3 is TGTGCCAGCAGTCACCGACAACCCGTCGAGCAGTACTTC.

This clonotype was observed a handful of times. CDR3 sequence: CASSLVGLTSTDTQYF. The CDR3 DNA is TGTGCCAGCAGCTTAGTGGGACTAACCAGCACAGATACGCAGTATTTT. The chain has TRBV7-6 and TRBJ2-3; TRBD2 matches at 7 bases. In germline, CDR1 is SGHVS, CDR2 FNYEAQ. Trimming took 1 base from V and 0 from J; bases not matched to a gene: 4. The CDR3 is 16 residues long.

This clonotype was recorded at least ten times. The CDR3 sequence is CSATSAGQNTDTQYF. CDR3 DNA sequence: TGCAGTGCGACCTCCGCGGGACAGAACACAGATACGCAGTATTTT. The rearrangement uses TRBV20-1 and TRBJ2-3; D is perhaps TRBD1 (7 bases). The CDR3 is 15 amino acids. V was trimmed by 6 bases and J by 2 bases, leaving 18 bases between them. Per the germline V gene, CDR1 is DFQATT and CDR2 is SNEGSKA (reference sequence).

As for this clonotype: One end of the junction does not line up with germline, which may come from a read error. J is TRBJ2-2 and V is TRBV5-1; the D gene is possibly TRBD1 (6 bases). The CDR3 is 14 amino acids. Germline V gene data show CDR1 as SGHRS and CDR2 as YFSETQ. This CDR3 reads CASNQQGATVELFF. In DNA, the CDR3 is TGCGCCAGCAACCAACAGGGCGCCACCGTGGAGCTGTTTTTT. Variable domain in full (rest from reference TRBV5-1 and TRBJ2-2): KAGVTQTPRYLIKTRGQQVTLSCSPISGHRSVSWYQQTPGQGLQFLFEYFSETQRNKGNFPGRFSGRQFSNSRSEMNVSTLELGDSALYLCASNQQGATVELFFGEGSRLTVL.

CDR3 protein: CASSAPGRGQETQYF. The CDR3 DNA reads as TGTGCCAGCAGCGCCCCCGGGCGGGGGCAAGAGACCCAGTACTTC. The J gene is TRBJ2-5, the V gene TRBV7-2; 7 bases are a match to TRBD2. V was clipped by 5 bases and J by 2 bases; unmatched bases: 8. Germline CDR1 reads SGHTA; CDR2 reads FQGNSA. The CDR3 extends over 15 amino acids.

This rearrangement joins TRBV20-1 to TRBJ2-2, with TRBD2 matching over 15 bases. The CDR3 sequence is 17 residues long. V shed 6 bases and J 5 bases; nucleotides not matched to a gene: 10. Germline CDR1 DFQATT, CDR2 SNEGSKA (reference sequence). This chain's CDR3 is CSATTGLAGGRTGELFF. The CDR3 DNA follows: TGCAGTGCAACCACGGGACTAGCGGGGGGTCGGACCGGGGAGCTGTTTTTT.

This clonotype was observed many times. The rearrangement joins TRBV29-1 to TRBJ2-1; a possible D gene is TRBD1 (6 bases). The V end was cut by 7 bases, the J end by 6 bases, with 19 bases between. Germline V CDR1 and CDR2: SQVTM, ANQGSEA. The CDR3 sequence is 14 residues long. The CDR3 DNA reads as TGCAGCGCCCGAGGGACATCGACGACCAATGAGCAGTTCTTC. Translation gives CSARGTSTTNEQFF.

The sample holds many counts of this clonotype. The genes are TRBV29-1 and TRBJ2-6; no clear D gene. The ends were cut back, 1 base at V and 2 bases at J, with 6 bases in the middle. CDR3 length: 14 residues. Germline V gene lookup returns CDR1 SQVTM and CDR2 ANQGSEA. CDR3 in amino acids: CSVEGGAGANVLTF. The CDR3 nucleotides read TGCAGCGTTGAAGGTGGTGCTGGGGCCAACGTCCTGACTTTC.

This chain joins TRBV4-2 and TRBJ1-5; TRBD1 matches at 9 bases. The trim removed 4 bases at V and 5 bases at J, leaving 12 bases unmatched. Germline values: CDR1 LGHNA, CDR2 YNFKEQ. The length of the CDR3 is 17 residues. Here the CDR3 reads CASSREQGASFDQPQHF. In DNA form, the CDR3 reads TGTGCCAGCAGCCGCGAACAGGGGGCGAGCTTTGATCAGCCCCAGCATTTT.